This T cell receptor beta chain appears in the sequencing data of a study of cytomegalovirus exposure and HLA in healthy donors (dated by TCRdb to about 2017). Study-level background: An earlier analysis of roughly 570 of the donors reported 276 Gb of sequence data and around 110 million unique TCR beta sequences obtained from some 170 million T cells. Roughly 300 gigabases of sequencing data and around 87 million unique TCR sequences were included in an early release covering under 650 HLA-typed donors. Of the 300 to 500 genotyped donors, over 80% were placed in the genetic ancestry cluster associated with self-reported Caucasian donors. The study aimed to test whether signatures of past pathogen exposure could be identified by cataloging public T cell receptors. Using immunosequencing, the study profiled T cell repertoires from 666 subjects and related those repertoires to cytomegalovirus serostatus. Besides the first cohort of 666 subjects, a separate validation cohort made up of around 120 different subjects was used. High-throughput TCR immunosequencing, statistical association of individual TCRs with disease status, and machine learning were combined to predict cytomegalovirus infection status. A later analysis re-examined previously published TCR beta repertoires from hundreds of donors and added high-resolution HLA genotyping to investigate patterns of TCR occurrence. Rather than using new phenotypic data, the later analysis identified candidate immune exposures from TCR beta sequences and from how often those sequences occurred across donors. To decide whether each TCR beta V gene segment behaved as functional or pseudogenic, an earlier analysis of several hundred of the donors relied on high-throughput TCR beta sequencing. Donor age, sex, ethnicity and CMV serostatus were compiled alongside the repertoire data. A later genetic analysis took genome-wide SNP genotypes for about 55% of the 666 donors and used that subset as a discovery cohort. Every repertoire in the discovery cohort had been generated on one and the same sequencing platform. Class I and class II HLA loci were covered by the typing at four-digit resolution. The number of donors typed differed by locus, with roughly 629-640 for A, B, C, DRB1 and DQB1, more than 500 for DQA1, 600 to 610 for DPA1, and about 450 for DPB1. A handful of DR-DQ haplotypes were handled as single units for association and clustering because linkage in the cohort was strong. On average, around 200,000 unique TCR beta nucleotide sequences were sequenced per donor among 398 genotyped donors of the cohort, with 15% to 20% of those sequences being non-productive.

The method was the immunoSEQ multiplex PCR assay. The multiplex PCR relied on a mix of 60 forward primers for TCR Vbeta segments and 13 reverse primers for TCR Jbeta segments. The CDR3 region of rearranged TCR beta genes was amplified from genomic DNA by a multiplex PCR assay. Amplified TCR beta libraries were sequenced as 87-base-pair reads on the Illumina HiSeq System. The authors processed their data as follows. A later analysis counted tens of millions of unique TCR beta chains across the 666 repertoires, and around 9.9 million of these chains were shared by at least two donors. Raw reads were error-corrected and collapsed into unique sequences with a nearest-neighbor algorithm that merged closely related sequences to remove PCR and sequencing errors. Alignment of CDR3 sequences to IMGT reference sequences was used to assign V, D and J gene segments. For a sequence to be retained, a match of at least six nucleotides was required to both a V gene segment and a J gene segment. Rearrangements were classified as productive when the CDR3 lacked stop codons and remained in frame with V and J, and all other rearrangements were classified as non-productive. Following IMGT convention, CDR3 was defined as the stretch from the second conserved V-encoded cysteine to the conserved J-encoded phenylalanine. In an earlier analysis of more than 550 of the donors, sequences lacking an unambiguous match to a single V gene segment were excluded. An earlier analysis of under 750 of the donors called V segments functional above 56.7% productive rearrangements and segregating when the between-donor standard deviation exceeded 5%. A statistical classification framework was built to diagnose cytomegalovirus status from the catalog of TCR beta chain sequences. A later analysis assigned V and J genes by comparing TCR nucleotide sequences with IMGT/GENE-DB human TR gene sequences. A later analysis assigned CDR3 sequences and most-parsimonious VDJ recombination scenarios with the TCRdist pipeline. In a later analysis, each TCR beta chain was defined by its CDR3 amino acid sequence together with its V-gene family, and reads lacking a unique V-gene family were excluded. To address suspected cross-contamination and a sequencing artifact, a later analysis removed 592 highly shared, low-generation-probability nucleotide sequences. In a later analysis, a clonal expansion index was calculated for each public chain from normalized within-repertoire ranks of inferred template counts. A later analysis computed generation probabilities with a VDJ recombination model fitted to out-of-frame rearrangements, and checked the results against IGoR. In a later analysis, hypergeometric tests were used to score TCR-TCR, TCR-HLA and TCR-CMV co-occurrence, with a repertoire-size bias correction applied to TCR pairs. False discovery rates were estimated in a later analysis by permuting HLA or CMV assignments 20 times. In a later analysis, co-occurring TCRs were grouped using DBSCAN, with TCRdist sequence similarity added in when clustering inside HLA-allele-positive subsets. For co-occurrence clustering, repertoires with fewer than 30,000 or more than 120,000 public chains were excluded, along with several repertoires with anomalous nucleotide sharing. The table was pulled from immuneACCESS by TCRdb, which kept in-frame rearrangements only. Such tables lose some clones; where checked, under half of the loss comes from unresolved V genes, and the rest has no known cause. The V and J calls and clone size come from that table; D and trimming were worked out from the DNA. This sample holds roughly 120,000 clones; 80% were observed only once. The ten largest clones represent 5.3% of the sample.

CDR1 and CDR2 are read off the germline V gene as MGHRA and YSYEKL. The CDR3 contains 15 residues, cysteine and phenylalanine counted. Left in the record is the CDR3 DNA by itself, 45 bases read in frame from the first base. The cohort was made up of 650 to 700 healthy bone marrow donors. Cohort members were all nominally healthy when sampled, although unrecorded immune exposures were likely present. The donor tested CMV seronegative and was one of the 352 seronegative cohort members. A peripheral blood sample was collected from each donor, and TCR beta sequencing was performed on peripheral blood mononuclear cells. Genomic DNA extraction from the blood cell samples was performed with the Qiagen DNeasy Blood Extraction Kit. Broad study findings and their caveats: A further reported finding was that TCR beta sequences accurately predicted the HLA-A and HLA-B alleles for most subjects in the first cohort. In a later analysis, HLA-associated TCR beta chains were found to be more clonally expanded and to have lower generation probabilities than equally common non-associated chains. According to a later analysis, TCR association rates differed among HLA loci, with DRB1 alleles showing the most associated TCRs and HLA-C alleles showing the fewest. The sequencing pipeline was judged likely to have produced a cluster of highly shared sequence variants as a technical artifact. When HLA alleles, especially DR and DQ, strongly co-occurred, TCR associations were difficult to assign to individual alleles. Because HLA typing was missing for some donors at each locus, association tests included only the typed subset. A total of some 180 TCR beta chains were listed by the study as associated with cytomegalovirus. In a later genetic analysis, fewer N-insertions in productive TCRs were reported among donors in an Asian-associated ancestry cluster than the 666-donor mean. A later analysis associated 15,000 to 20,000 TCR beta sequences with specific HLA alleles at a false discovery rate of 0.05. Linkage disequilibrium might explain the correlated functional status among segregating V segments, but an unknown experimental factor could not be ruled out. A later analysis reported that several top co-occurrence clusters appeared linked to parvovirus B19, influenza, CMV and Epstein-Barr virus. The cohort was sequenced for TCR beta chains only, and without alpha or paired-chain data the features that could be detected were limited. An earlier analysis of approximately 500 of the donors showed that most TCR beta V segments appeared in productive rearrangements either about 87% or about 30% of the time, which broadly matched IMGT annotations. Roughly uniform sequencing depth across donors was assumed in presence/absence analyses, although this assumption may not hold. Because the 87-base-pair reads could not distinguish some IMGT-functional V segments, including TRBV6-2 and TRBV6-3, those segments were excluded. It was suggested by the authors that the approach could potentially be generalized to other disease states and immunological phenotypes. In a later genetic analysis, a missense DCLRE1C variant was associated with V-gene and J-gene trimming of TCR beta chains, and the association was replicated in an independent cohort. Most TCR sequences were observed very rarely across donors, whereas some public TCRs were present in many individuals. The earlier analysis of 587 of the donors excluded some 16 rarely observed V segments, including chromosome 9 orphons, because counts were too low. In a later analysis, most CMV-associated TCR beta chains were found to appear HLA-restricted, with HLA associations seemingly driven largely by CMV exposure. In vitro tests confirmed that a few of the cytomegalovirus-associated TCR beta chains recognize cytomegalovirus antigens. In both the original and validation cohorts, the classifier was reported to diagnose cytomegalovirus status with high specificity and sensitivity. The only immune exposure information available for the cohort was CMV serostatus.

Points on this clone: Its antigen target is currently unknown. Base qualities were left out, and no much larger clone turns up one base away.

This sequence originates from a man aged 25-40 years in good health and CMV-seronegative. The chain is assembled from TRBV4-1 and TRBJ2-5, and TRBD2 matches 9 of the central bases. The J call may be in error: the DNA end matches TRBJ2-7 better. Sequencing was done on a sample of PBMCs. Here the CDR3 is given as CASSPSLAGIDEQYF. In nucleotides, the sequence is TGCGCCAGCAGCCCCAGTCTAGCGGGAATAGACGAGCAGTACTTC.